These 30 T cell receptor beta chains were all obtained from the same sample, sequenced in a study of regulatory T cells. Findings and caveats of the study: In CD3G-deficient patients, conventional CD4+ T cells were enriched for hydrophobic CDR3 residues at positions 6 and 7.

Their target antigens are unknown. Amplification used 52 TRBV primers and 13 TRBJ primers. Profiling relied on immunoSEQ multiplex PCR, and the TCRdb table lists in-frame clones only, not all of them. The sample includes some 30,000 clones, 93% seen only once; the top ten take 0.8% to 1%. Sequencing input: conventional CD4+ T cells sorted from blood. The receptors originated from a child aged 2 to 10 with CD3G deficiency.

The rearrangement joins TRBV28 to TRBJ2-1, with no clear D. The CDR3 is made up of 15 amino acids. V lost 3 bases, J lost 8 bases, and 17 bases lay in between. Germline CDR1 reads MDHEN; CDR2 reads SYDVKM. The CDR3 nucleotides are TGTGCCAGCAGTTTTGTATCCCCCTCTCATGATGAGCAGTTCTTC. Translating it yields CASSFVSPSHDEQFF.

The chain carries TRBV7-9 and TRBJ2-5; possibly TRBD1 for D (5 bases). The J call may not be correct, given that the DNA end is closer to TRBJ2-7. Germline loops: CDR1 SEHNR, CDR2 FQNEAQ (reference sequence). CDR3 size: 13 residues. CDR3 region: CASSLDQGYEQYF. DNA of the CDR3: TGTGCCAGCAGCTTAGATCAGGGATACGAGCAGTACTTC.

This clone was observed a few times. The J gene is TRBJ2-7, the V gene TRBV7-9; D is uncertain. Trimming pared 5 bases from V and 0 bases from J, leaving 5 bases between. Germline values: CDR1 SEHNR, CDR2 FQNEAQ (reference sequence). The CDR3 runs 12 residues. The CDR3 region is CASSIGSYEQYF. The CDR3 coding sequence is TGTGCCAGCAGCATCGGCTCCTACGAGCAGTACTTC. Together with reference TRBV7-9 and TRBJ2-7, the CDR3 gives the full variable domain: DTGVSQNPRHKITKRGQNVTFRCDPISEHNRLYWYRQTLGQGPEFLTYFQNEAQLEKSRLLSDRFSAERPKGSFSTLEIQRTEQGDSAMYLCASSIGSYEQYFGPGTRLTVT.

The gene calls are TRBV7-9 and TRBJ2-7, with D possibly TRBD1 on 6 matching bases. Trimming left V 5 bases short and J 9 bases short, with 17 bases between. Germline V gives CDR1 SEHNR, CDR2 FQNEAQ (reference sequence). The CDR3 length is 13 residues. CDR3 nucleotides: TGTGCCAGCAGCAGATCCGGGACAATAAGGCAGTACTTC. It yields the protein CASSRSGTIRQYF.

The V call is TRBV6-1, the J call TRBJ1-2; the D is unclear. CDR1 is MNHNS, CDR2 SASEGT, per germline. V gave up 6 bases and J gave up 8 bases, with 10 bases separating them. This CDR3 is built from 11 residues. This chain's CDR3 is CASSRAGGYTF. The CDR3 coding sequence is TGTGCCAGCAGCCGAGCGGGAGGCTACACCTTC.

This chain uses TRBV28 with TRBJ2-3, with TRBD1 matching 11 bases. The CDR3 consists of 14 residues. Per the germline V gene, CDR1 is MDHEN and CDR2 is SYDVKM. V was clipped by 6 bases and J by 3 bases; unmatched bases: 2. This CDR3 is CASRDRGRTDTQYF. As DNA, the CDR3 is TGTGCCAGCAGGGACAGGGGGCGGACAGATACGCAGTATTTT.

This clone was found once. The genes are TRBV28 and TRBJ2-5, with D perhaps TRBD2 (5 bases). Trimming shortened V by 2 bases and J by 7 bases, and 11 bases separated the two germline ends. Germline V CDR1 and CDR2: MDHEN, SYDVKM. The CDR3 runs to 13 residues. CDR3 region: CASSLRVRGTQYF. CDR3 nucleotides: TGTGCCAGCAGTTTACGGGTCCGGGGGACCCAGTACTTC.

This sequence joins TRBV5-1 and TRBJ2-1, with TRBD1 matching 11 bases. CDR3 length: 15 amino acids. V was pared by 7 bases and J by 3 bases, with 6 bases of the junction left unmatched. Germline CDR1 SGHRS, CDR2 YFSETQ. The CDR3 protein is CASATGTGGYNEQFF. CDR3 DNA: TGCGCCAGCGCGACCGGGACAGGGGGCTACAATGAGCAGTTCTTC.

V is TRBV6-6 and J is TRBJ2-7; the D is unclear. There are 14 residues in the CDR3. The germline V gene encodes CDR1 MNHNY and CDR2 SVGAGI (reference sequence). V was trimmed by 0 bases and J by 5 bases, leaving 11 bases between them. The CDR3 nucleotides read TGTGCCAGCAGTTACTCGAACGGCGCGGACGAGCAGTACTTC. This codes for CASSYSNGADEQYF.

The count of this clone is one. The chain couples TRBV28 to TRBJ2-7; 8 bases line up with TRBD1. The V and J ends lost 5 bases and 1 base, in that order; junction bases with no gene match: 4. Germline values: CDR1 MDHEN, CDR2 SYDVKM. The CDR3 is 14 amino acids. The CDR3 loop reads CASSPWTGSYEQYF. DNA for the CDR3: TGTGCCAGCAGTCCGTGGACAGGGTCCTACGAGCAGTACTTC.

CDR3 loop: CASSWDRGLRGYTF. In nucleotides, the CDR3 is TGTGCCAGCAGTTGGGACAGGGGGCTTCGGGGCTACACCTTC. The chain has TRBV28 and TRBJ1-2; TRBD1 matches 12 bases. V trimming: 4 bases; J trimming: 8 bases; junction bases outside the gene matches: 5. This CDR3 has 14 amino acids. The germline V gene encodes CDR1 MDHEN and CDR2 SYDVKM.

About this clone: The same CDR3 arises from other DNA sequences in this sample as well. CDR3 in amino acids: CASSSGQGTTNEKLFF. CDR3 DNA sequence: TGTGCCAGCAGCTCAGGACAGGGAACAACTAATGAAAAACTGTTTTTT. The chain links TRBV7-9 to TRBJ1-4; 8 bases are shared with TRBD1. The V gene end was trimmed by 4 bases and the J gene end by 0 bases; junction bases not matched to a gene: 4. Germline V gene sequence: CDR1 SEHNR, CDR2 FQNEAQ (reference sequence). The CDR3 spans 16 residues.

V gene TRBV10-3 combines with J gene TRBJ2-7; D uncertain. Germline CDR1 ENHRY, CDR2 SYGVKD. V lost 5 bases and J lost 7, with 12 bases in between. The CDR3 runs to 12 residues. This CDR3 is CAISLADGEQYF. CDR3 bases: TGTGCCATCAGTCTGGCAGACGGAGAGCAGTACTTC.

The sample holds one count of this clone. The chain combines TRBV23-1 with TRBJ2-1, with D uncertain. TRBV23-1 is assigned to the ORF class and has an uncertain function. V shed 6 bases and J shed 5 bases, with 11 bases lying between them. The CDR3 runs to 13 residues. The CDR3, as DNA: TGCGCCAGCAGCCCTGGCAGCCACAATGAGCAGTTCTTC. It codes for CASSPGSHNEQFF.

The chain combines TRBV18 with TRBJ2-6; TRBD1 aligns across 7 bases. CDR1 and CDR2 (germline): KGHSH, LQKENI. The CDR3 contains 18 residues. The ends lost 1 base at V and 4 bases at J; junction bases unmatched: 10. CDR3 DNA sequence: TGTGCCAGCTCACCACGGGAACAGGGGATTACCGGGGCCAACGTCCTGACTTTC. It yields the protein CASSPREQGITGANVLTF.

This clone has only one observation. The gene calls are TRBV18 and TRBJ2-7, with 9 bases that match TRBD2. V gave up 3 bases and J gave up 4 bases; unmatched junction bases: 4. The CDR3 totals 14 residues. Germline V gene sequence: CDR1 KGHSH, CDR2 LQKENI. The CDR3 loop is CASSPGLAHYEQYF. The DNA of the CDR3 is TGTGCCAGCTCACCGGGACTAGCACATTACGAGCAGTACTTC.

V is TRBV6-1 and J is TRBJ2-7; perhaps TRBD1 as D (6 bases). The CDR3 is 14 residues long. The V and J ends lost 7 bases and 2 bases respectively, with 15 bases between them. CDR1 and CDR2 (germline): MNHNS, SASEGT. The DNA for the CDR3 is TGTGCCAGCAACAACCCACAGGGCCCCTACGAGCAGTACTTC. It is translated as CASNNPQGPYEQYF.

The chain joins TRBV7-8 to TRBJ2-7; a weak D match, TRBD2 (5 bases). Germline V gene lookup returns CDR1 SGHVS and CDR2 FQNEAQ. The CDR3 runs 15 residues. V shed 1 base and J shed 6 bases, with 16 bases lying between them. Here the CDR3 reads CASSLEGGPPFEQYF. CDR3 nucleotides: TGTGCCAGCAGCTTAGAAGGAGGACCCCCTTTCGAGCAGTACTTC.

The J gene is TRBJ2-1, the V gene TRBV28; TRBD2 might be the D (6 bases). CDR1 is MDHEN, CDR2 SYDVKM, per germline. This CDR3 contains 14 residues. Trimming shortened V by 6 bases and J by 3 bases, and 12 bases separated the two germline ends. DNA for the CDR3: TGTGCCAGCAGCTTACGGGGGTTCTACAATGAGCAGTTCTTC. This translates into CASSLRGFYNEQFF.

V usage is TRBV28 and J usage is TRBJ1-1; D not resolved. V dropped 6 bases and J dropped 1 base, with 15 bases sitting between them. CDR1 MDHEN and CDR2 SYDVKM come from the germline V gene. This CDR3 is 15 amino acids long. The CDR3 region is CASRRTYRTNTEAFF. Written as DNA, the CDR3 is TGTGCCAGCAGGCGGACCTATCGAACGAACACTGAAGCTTTCTTT.

The chain employs TRBV6-1 and TRBJ2-7; D gene ambiguous. This CDR3 has 15 residues. V was shortened by 6 bases and J by 2 bases, with 17 bases between the two germline ends. The V gene's germline CDR1 is MNHNS and CDR2 SASEGT. CDR3 sequence (DNA): TGTGCCAGCAGACGAACCACCGGGTCTACCTACGAGCAGTACTTC. This translates into CASRRTTGSTYEQYF.

The rearrangement links TRBV6-1 to TRBJ2-7; D might be TRBD1 (8 bases). The germline V and J ends were trimmed by 5 bases and 7 bases, with 21 bases remaining between them. The CDR3 loop spans 15 amino acids. Germline CDR1 and CDR2: MNHNS and SASEGT. The CDR3: CASSSTGGAGREQYF. The CDR3, as DNA: TGTGCCAGCAGTAGTACAGGGGGGGCCGGTAGGGAGCAGTACTTC.

The genes are TRBV5-1 and TRBJ2-1; maybe TRBD2 (6 bases). CDR3 length: 15 residues. From germline, CDR1 is SGHRS and CDR2 YFSETQ. V lost 7 bases and J lost 3, with 17 bases in between. Here the CDR3 reads CASRTGTARYNEQFF. The CDR3 nucleotides are TGCGCCAGCCGCACCGGGACTGCTCGCTACAATGAGCAGTTCTTC. Combining the CDR3 with reference TRBV5-1 and TRBJ2-1 gives the whole variable domain KAGVTQTPRYLIKTRGQQVTLSCSPISGHRSVSWYQQTPGQGLQFLFEYFSETQRNKGNFPGRFSGRQFSNSRSEMNVSTLELGDSALYLCASRTGTARYNEQFFGPGTRLTVL.

The chain is built from TRBV7-8 and TRBJ2-7; either TRBD1 or TRBD2 may fit D (5 bases each). The germline V gene has CDR1 SGHVS and CDR2 FQNEAQ. The CDR3 is 15 amino acids. Trimming removed 5 bases at V and 7 bases at J, with 21 bases between. CDR3 nucleotides: TGTGCCAGCAGCACCGAGGGCCGGGCGACAGAGGAGCAGTACTTC. It codes for CASSTEGRATEEQYF.

This clone was observed once. The CDR3 DNA reads as TGTGCCAGCAGTCCCCTGCTAGGGGTCGAAAAACTGTTTTTT. It codes for CASSPLLGVEKLFF. The chain uses TRBV28 and TRBJ1-4, with D perhaps TRBD1 (5 bases). Between the trimmed V and J ends, which lost 5 bases and 8 bases, there was a span of 15 bases. This CDR3 has 14 residues. Germline values: CDR1 MDHEN, CDR2 SYDVKM.

The V and J genes are TRBV19 and TRBJ2-5, with D possibly being TRBD2 (5 bases). The V end was cut by 5 bases, the J end by 5 bases, with 18 bases between. The germline V gene encodes CDR1 LNHDA and CDR2 SQIVND (reference sequence). The CDR3 sequence is 15 residues long. CDR3 in DNA: TGTGCCAGTAGTTCCGTTGGAGGTCATCAGGAGACCCAGTACTTC. As protein: CASSSVGGHQETQYF.

The rearrangement uses TRBV7-9 and TRBJ2-7; no clear D gene. Germline V gene sequence: CDR1 SEHNR, CDR2 FQNEAQ (reference sequence). The CDR3 loop spans 14 amino acids. Trimming shortened V by 5 bases and J by 3 bases, and 14 bases separated the two germline ends. CDR3 in DNA: TGTGCCAGCAGCCCCGCTAACTCATTCTACGAGCAGTACTTC. The encoded protein is CASSPANSFYEQYF.

The chain has TRBV18 and TRBJ2-3; the D gene is possibly TRBD2 (5 bases). Trimming took 2 bases from V and 3 from J, leaving 12 bases between them. CDR3 length equals 15 residues. Germline CDR1 reads KGHSH; CDR2 reads LQKENI. CDR3 sequence reads: CASSPSGAGTDTQYF. DNA of the CDR3: TGTGCCAGCTCACCATCGGGTGCGGGTACAGATACGCAGTATTTT.

This chain joins TRBV6-1 and TRBJ2-7; D is undetermined. Germline V lookup: CDR1 MNHNS, CDR2 SASEGT. The V end lost 3 bases, the J end lost 0 bases, and 9 bases lay between the germline ends. This CDR3 is 14 amino acids long. CDR3 in DNA: TGTGCCAGCAGTGACCCGGGCATCTCCTACGAGCAGTACTTC. Its translation: CASSDPGISYEQYF.

This clone came up once. This CDR3 is CASSPGQLTEAFF. CDR3 in DNA: TGTGCCAGCAGCCCGGGACAGCTGACTGAAGCTTTCTTT. This sequence joins TRBV28 and TRBJ1-1, with 7 bases aligning to TRBD1. CDR3 size: 13 residues. Germline V gene lookup returns CDR1 MDHEN and CDR2 SYDVKM. Losses at the gene ends were 6 bases for V and 5 bases for J; bases not matched to a gene: 6.